This is a list of T cell receptor beta chains from one sample in a study of identical twins. TCRdb re-analysed the 5' RACE reads in MiXCR, keeping a single row per CDR3 protein. This sample yields approximately 600,000 distinct CDR3 sequences, of which 9% to 10% are seen a single time; approximately 3% belongs to the top ten. These data also formed part of another study, on yellow fever vaccine responses in identical twins.

What was sequenced was PBMCs. The source is a woman between 18 and 29 years old in good health. CDR3s include the opening cysteine and the closing phenylalanine or tryptophan. A D gene is named only where the DNA matches it firmly.

CDR3	V	J	D
CAIRGHGSNTDTQYF	TRBV10-3	TRBJ2-3	NA
CASSRTSGQETQYF	TRBV12-3/TRBV12-4	TRBJ2-5	TRBD2
CARGLGLGNEQFF	TRBV5-5	TRBJ2-1	TRBD2
CASSSGPLWGYEQYF	TRBV7-9	TRBJ2-7	NA
CASSLSGAGGVNEQFF	TRBV7-3	TRBJ2-1	TRBD2
CASSYERSYEQYF	TRBV6-5	TRBJ2-7	NA
CSASNGSKYEQFF	TRBV20-1	TRBJ2-1	NA
CASSLYQGASYEQYF	TRBV7-8	TRBJ2-7	TRBD1
CASFETVRTGELFF	TRBV7-9	TRBJ2-2	NA
CATSRDPRDARTGANVLTF	TRBV15	TRBJ2-6	NA
CASSQEGSSGSFSYEQYF	TRBV4-2	TRBJ2-7	TRBD2
CSASSGETEAFF	TRBV20-1	TRBJ1-1	NA
CASSLGDGNYGYTF	TRBV5-1	TRBJ1-2	NA
CASSKEVGETQYF	TRBV21-1	TRBJ2-5	NA
CASRRRPGPDYNSPLHF	TRBV6-1	TRBJ1-6	NA
CASSLGQGERHTQYF	TRBV5-8	TRBJ2-3	TRBD1
CASSAGTSRHIAKNIQYF	TRBV28	TRBJ2-4	TRBD2
CASSIPNLSSGGTDTQYF	TRBV19	TRBJ2-3	TRBD2
CSATPGQVTDTQYF	TRBV20-1	TRBJ2-3	TRBD1
CASGGTSGRSDNEQFF	TRBV7-9	TRBJ2-1	TRBD2
CASSQWPGGAFF	TRBV3-1	TRBJ1-1	TRBD1
CASFSGQGAYEQYF	TRBV27	TRBJ2-7	TRBD1
CAWRTGLDTGELFF	TRBV30	TRBJ2-2	NA
CASSQGQGKETQYF	TRBV11-1	TRBJ2-5	TRBD1
CASSKDRGLLETQYF	TRBV7-6	TRBJ2-5	TRBD1
CASSLRVEAQYF	TRBV3-1	TRBJ2-3	NA
CSASRQDTQYF	TRBV20-1	TRBJ2-5	NA
CSVVGGNEQFF	TRBV29-1	TRBJ2-1	NA
CASSANTGVTYNEQFF	TRBV25-1	TRBJ2-1	TRBD1
CASGSGRDEQYF	TRBV7-9	TRBJ2-7	NA
CASSLQGAYEQYF	TRBV27	TRBJ2-7	TRBD1
CASRETGDRSDTQYF	TRBV4-2	TRBJ2-3	TRBD1
CASSATSIGLGYGYTF	TRBV9	TRBJ1-2	NA
CASPRDTSYEQYF	TRBV6-2/TRBV6-3	TRBJ2-7	NA
CSARKGGLESETQYF	TRBV20-1	TRBJ2-5	NA
CASSEDSYHEQFF	TRBV6-1	TRBJ2-1	NA
CASSLAKGPGTEAFF	TRBV5-1	TRBJ1-1	NA
CATSEAGQGADTQYF	TRBV24-1	TRBJ2-3	TRBD1
CASSKLDRYRDEQFF	TRBV11-2	TRBJ2-1	TRBD1
CASSSGQYTEAFF	TRBV5-1	TRBJ1-1	NA
CASSPGRGARAVWNEQFF	TRBV14	TRBJ2-1	NA
CASSLLLLGLAGGTYQTDTQYF	TRBV5-6	TRBJ2-3	TRBD2
CSVPSEISDTQYF	TRBV20-1	TRBJ2-3	NA
CASSPMIGTVNSDTQYF	TRBV18	TRBJ2-3	TRBD1
CSVVQGAGSEAFF	TRBV29-1	TRBJ1-1	TRBD1
CASSLGPNLYEQYF	TRBV18	TRBJ2-7	NA
CASSPHVISQETQYF	TRBV11-2	TRBJ2-5	NA
CASSYSRTGGGYGYTF	TRBV6-5	TRBJ1-2	TRBD1
CASSTRQGVYNSPLHF	TRBV28	TRBJ1-6	TRBD1
CASSSTSNTEAFF	TRBV27	TRBJ1-1	NA
CASSSLNGTSGSQYF	TRBV6-2/TRBV6-3	TRBJ2-7	TRBD2
CASFPETGRVHAEAFF	TRBV6-1	TRBJ1-1	TRBD1
CASSQVPGQGPSTPSGANVLTF	TRBV4-2	TRBJ2-6	TRBD1
CASSFSGTRPDTQYF	TRBV27	TRBJ2-3	TRBD2
CASTGGVYQETQYF	TRBV7-2	TRBJ2-5	TRBD2
CASSFVGQERSYGYTF	TRBV7-2	TRBJ1-2	NA
CASSYSSRRSSSYNEQFF	TRBV6-2/TRBV6-3	TRBJ2-1	NA
CASSYGDWDSGANVLTF	TRBV6-2/TRBV6-3	TRBJ2-6	NA